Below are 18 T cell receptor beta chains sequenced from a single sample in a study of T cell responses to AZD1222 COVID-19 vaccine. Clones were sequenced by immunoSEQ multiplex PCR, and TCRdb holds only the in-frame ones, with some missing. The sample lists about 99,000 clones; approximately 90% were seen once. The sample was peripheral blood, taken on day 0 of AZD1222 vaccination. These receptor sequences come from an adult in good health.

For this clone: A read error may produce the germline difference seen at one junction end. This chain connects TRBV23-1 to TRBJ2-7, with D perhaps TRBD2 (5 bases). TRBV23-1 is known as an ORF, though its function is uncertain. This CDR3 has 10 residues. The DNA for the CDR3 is TGCGCCAGCAGTCCTGAGTCCCGGGGCTTC. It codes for CASSPESRGF.

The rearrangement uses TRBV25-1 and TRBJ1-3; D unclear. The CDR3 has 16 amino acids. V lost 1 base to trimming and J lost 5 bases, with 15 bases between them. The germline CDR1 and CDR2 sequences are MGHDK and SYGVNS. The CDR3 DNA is TGTGCCAGCAGTGAATTGAGCGCATTCGCTCGAAACACCATATATTTT. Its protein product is CASSELSAFARNTIYF.

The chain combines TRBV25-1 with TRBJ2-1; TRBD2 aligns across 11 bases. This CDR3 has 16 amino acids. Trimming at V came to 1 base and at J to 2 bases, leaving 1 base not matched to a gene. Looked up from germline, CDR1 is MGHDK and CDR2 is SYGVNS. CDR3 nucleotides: TGTGCCAGCAGTGAATGGGGACTAGCGGCCTACAATGAGCAGTTCTTC. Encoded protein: CASSEWGLAAYNEQFF.

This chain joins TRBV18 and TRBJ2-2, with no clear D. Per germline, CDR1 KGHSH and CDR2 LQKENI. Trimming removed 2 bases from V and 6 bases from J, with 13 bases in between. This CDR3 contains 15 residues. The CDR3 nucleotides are TGTGCCAGCTCACCAGAGGCCGGCTCCGCCGGGGAGCTGTTTTTT. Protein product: CASSPEAGSAGELFF.

Here the CDR3 DNA reads TGTGCCAGCAGTCCACAGGGGAGCACAGATACGCAGTATTTT. It encodes CASSPQGSTDTQYF. J is TRBJ2-3 and V is TRBV5-5; TRBD1 matches 7 bases. The CDR3 covers 14 residues. Per germline, CDR1 SGHKS and CDR2 YYEKEE (reference sequence). With V trimmed by 5 bases and J by 0 bases, 3 bases remained unmatched.

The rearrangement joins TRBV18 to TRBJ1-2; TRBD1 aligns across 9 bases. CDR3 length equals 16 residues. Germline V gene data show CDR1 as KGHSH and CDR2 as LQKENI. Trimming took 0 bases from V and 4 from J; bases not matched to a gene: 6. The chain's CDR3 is CASSPPRTGALYGYTF. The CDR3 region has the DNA TGTGCCAGCTCACCACCGAGGACAGGGGCCCTCTATGGCTACACCTTC.

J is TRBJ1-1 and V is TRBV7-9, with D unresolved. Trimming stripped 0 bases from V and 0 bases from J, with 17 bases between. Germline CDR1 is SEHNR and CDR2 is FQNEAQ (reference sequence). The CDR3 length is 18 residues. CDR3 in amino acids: CASSLALVRGGMNTEAFF. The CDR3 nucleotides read TGTGCCAGCAGCTTAGCTCTAGTCAGAGGAGGCATGAACACTGAAGCTTTCTTT.

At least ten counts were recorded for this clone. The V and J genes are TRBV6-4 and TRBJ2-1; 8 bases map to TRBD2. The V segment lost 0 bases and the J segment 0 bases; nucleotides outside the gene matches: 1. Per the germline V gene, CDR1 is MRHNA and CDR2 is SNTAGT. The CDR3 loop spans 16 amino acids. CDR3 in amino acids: CASSDSGTSSYNEQFF. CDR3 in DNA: TGTGCCAGCAGTGACTCCGGGACTAGCTCCTACAATGAGCAGTTCTTC.

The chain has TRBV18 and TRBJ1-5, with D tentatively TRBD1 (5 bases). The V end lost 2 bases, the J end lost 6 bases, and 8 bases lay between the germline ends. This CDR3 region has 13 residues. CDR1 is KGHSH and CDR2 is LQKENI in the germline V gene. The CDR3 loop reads CASSPSGGQPQHF. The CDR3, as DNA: TGTGCCAGCTCACCAAGTGGGGGTCAGCCCCAGCATTTT.

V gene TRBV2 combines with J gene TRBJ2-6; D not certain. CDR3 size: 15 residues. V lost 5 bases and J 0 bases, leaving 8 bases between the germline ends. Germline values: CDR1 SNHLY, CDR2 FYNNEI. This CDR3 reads CASSPYHSGANVLTF. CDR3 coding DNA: TGTGCCAGCAGTCCTTACCACTCTGGGGCCAACGTCCTGACTTTC.

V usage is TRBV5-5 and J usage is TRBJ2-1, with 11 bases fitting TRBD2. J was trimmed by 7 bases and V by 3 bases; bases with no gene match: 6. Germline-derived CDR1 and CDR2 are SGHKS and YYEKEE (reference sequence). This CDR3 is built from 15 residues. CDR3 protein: CASSSLAGGGNEQFF. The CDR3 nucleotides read TGTGCCAGCAGCTCCCTAGCGGGAGGCGGGAATGAGCAGTTCTTC.

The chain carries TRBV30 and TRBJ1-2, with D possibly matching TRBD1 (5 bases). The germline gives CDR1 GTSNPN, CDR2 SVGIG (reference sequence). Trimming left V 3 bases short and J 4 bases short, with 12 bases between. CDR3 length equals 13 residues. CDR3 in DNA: TGTGCCTGGAGAGACTCCGGGGGCTATGGCTACACCTTC. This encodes CAWRDSGGYGYTF.

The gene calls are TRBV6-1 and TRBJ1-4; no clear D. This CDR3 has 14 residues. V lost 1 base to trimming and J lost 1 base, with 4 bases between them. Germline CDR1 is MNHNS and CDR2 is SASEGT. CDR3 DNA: TGTGCCAGCAGTGAAGGGGGAACTAATGAAAAACTGTTTTTT. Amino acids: CASSEGGTNEKLFF.

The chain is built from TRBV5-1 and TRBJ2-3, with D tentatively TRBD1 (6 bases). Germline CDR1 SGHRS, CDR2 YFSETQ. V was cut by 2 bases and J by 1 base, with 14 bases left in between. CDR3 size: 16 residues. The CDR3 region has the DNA TGCGCCAGCAGCTTCGGGACCTCAGGGGGCACAGATACGCAGTATTTT. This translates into CASSFGTSGGTDTQYF.

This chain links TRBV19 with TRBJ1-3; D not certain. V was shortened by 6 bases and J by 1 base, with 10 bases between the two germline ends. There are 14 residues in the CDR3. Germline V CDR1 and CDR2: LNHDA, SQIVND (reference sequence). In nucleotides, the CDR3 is TGTGCCAGTAGAATCGTAGGATCTGGAAACACCATATATTTT. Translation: CASRIVGSGNTIYF.

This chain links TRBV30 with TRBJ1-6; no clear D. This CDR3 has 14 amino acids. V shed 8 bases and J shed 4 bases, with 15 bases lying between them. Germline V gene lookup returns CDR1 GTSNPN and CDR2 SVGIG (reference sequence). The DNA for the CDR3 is TGTGCCCTTGCCCTACAGACTTATAATTCACCCCTCCACTTT. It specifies CALALQTYNSPLHF.

CDR3 protein: CASNYGPRWETQYF. The CDR3 coding sequence is TGTGCCAGTAACTATGGACCTCGGTGGGAGACCCAGTACTTC. The chain uses TRBV19 and TRBJ2-5; no definite D call. This CDR3 is 14 amino acids long. Germline lookup yields CDR1 LNHDA and CDR2 SQIVND (reference sequence). With 7 bases removed from V and 5 bases from J, the gap between germline ends came to 17 bases.

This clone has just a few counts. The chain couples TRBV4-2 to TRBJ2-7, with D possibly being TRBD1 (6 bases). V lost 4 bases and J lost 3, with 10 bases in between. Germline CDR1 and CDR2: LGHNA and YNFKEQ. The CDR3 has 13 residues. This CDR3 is CASSLSQGYEQYF. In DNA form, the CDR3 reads TGTGCCAGCAGCCTGTCACAGGGCTACGAGCAGTACTTC.